This record covers a single TCR beta chain. Antigen unknown. The entry originates in a study of graft-versus-host responses after intestinal transplantation. Study-wide background: Multivisceral, liver-intestinal, or isolated intestinal grafts went to recipients. Every one of the recipients received anti-thymocyte globulin induction and afterwards took tacrolimus and steroids for around three years. Regarding the study as a whole: High graft-versus-host to host-versus-graft clonal ratios were found in allografts of patients who had graft-donor T cell macrochimerism. The recipient marrow held GvH clones, and some of them showed up first in ileum or blood.

Profiling relied on immunoSEQ multiplex PCR, and the TCRdb table lists in-frame clones only, not all of them. The sample contains approximately 89,000 clones, 80% to 95% of which appear only once. V was shortened by 4 bases and J by 0 bases, with 8 bases between the two germline ends. The CDR3 consists of 14 residues. Germline lookup yields CDR1 SGHAT and CDR2 FQDESV (reference sequence). The receptor was isolated from a human patient who received an intestinal transplant, so some T cells may come from the graft donor. This specimen was PBMCs, taken about 460 days after intestinal transplant. The genes are TRBV11-1 and TRBJ2-3; weak D call: TRBD2 (6 bases). CDR3 loop: CASSWGTSTDTQYF. DNA of the CDR3: TGTGCCAGCAGCTGGGGGACTAGCACAGATACGCAGTATTTT.